This passage covers 22 T cell receptor beta chains from one sample sequenced in a study of T cells in Graves' hyperthyroidism and ophthalmopathy. RNA transcripts were the template for amplifying TCR beta CDR3 regions. The TCR CDR3 was amplified in a first-round RT-PCR using the HTBI primer set. In TCRdb, the multiplex PCR reads were re-called with MiXCR into one record per CDR3 protein. The sample contains about 360,000 distinct CDR3 sequences, roughly 25% of which appear only once. Source material: blood. The receptor set was obtained from a man aged 50-59 years with Graves' hyperthyroidism.

The chain links TRBV24-1 to TRBJ1-5; TRBD1 might be the D (6 bases). Germline CDR1 KGHDR, CDR2 SFDVKD. The CDR3 runs to 13 residues. With 9 bases removed from V and 6 bases from J, the gap between germline ends came to 14 bases. The CDR3 loop reads CATAGGEGQPQHF. The CDR3 coding sequence is TGTGCCACCGCGGGGGGCGAGGGTCAGCCCCAGCATTTT.

The V call is TRBV2, the J call TRBJ2-3, with D uncertain. CDR3 length equals 14 residues. Germline lookup yields CDR1 SNHLY and CDR2 FYNNEI. V was shortened by 6 bases and J by 4 bases, with 14 bases between the two germline ends. In nucleotides, the CDR3 is TGTGCCAGCAGCGATTGGACCGGGTCAGATACGCAGTATTTT. Amino acid sequence: CASSDWTGSDTQYF.

This clonotype was recorded many times. This chain joins TRBV12-3 or TRBV12-4 and TRBJ2-5; unclear D gene. Trimming pared 6 bases from V and 5 bases from J, leaving 16 bases between. This CDR3 region has 14 residues. CDR3 nucleotide sequence: TGTGCCAGCAGGGATGACAAAAACGGGGAGACCCAGTACTTC. Translating it yields CASRDDKNGETQYF.

This clonotype has more than one count but fewer than ten. The chain couples TRBV6-1 to TRBJ1-1; perhaps TRBD1 as D (5 bases). Germline assignment: CDR1 MNHNS and CDR2 SASEGT. Trimming cost V 6 bases and J 0 bases, with 8 bases left between them. The CDR3 is 13 residues long. CDR3 region: CASRDNVNTEAFF. The CDR3 nucleotides are TGTGCCAGCAGGGACAACGTGAACACTGAAGCTTTCTTT.

At least ten counts were recorded for this clonotype. The V and J genes are TRBV2 and TRBJ2-5; TRBD1 agrees at 8 bases. The CDR3 length is 12 residues. Germline CDR1 reads SNHLY; CDR2 reads FYNNEI. Trimming cost V 8 bases and J 6 bases; bases outside gene matches: 5. CDR3 region: CASGTGGKTQYF. The DNA for the CDR3 is TGTGCCAGCGGGACAGGCGGGAAGACCCAGTACTTC.

This clonotype has a handful of counts. The J gene is TRBJ2-7, the V gene TRBV18, with D hard to call. The germline V gene encodes CDR1 KGHSH and CDR2 LQKENI. The germline V and J ends were trimmed by 3 bases and 3 bases, with 12 bases remaining between them. This CDR3 has 14 amino acids. In DNA form, the CDR3 reads TGTGCCAGCTCACCTACAGCAATGGGCTACGAGCAGTACTTC. It translates to CASSPTAMGYEQYF.

The rearrangement joins TRBV3-1 to TRBJ2-4; TRBD2 matches at 14 bases. Germline trimming cut 6 bases from V and 2 bases from J; bases unmatched to any gene: 12. The CDR3 totals 19 residues. CDR1 is LGHDT and CDR2 is YNNKEL in the germline V gene (reference sequence). The CDR3 region is CASSSGLAGGSNSKNIQYF. CDR3 nucleotides: TGTGCCAGCAGTTCCGGACTAGCGGGGGGTTCTAATTCCAAAAACATTCAGTACTTC.

This clonotype appeared many times. V is TRBV6-1 and J is TRBJ2-3; 13 bases match TRBD2. Germline V gene lookup returns CDR1 MNHNS and CDR2 SASEGT. The CDR3 is made up of 17 amino acids. V trimming: 1 base; J trimming: 2 bases; junction bases outside the gene matches: 3. The CDR3 DNA is TGTGCCAGCAGTGAAGAGGGACTAGCGGGACTCACAGATACGCAGTATTTT. Its translation is CASSEEGLAGLTDTQYF.

The chain is built from TRBV24-1 and TRBJ1-5; a possible D gene is TRBD1 (6 bases). Germline assignment: CDR1 KGHDR and CDR2 SFDVKD. CDR3 length: 16 amino acids. Trimming took 2 bases from V and 1 from J, leaving 11 bases between them. The CDR3 region is CATSDSGQLSNQPQHF. CDR3 DNA: TGTGCCACCAGTGATTCCGGACAGCTAAGCAATCAGCCCCAGCATTTT.

The sample holds a few counts of this clonotype. The gene calls are TRBV3-1 and TRBJ1-5, with no clear D. The CDR3 extends over 15 amino acids. Germline loops: CDR1 LGHDT, CDR2 YNNKEL (reference sequence). V lost 0 bases, J lost 5 bases, and 11 bases lay in between. The CDR3 DNA is TGTGCCAGCAGCCAAGATCAGAGGGTTGATCAGCCCCAGCATTTT. As protein: CASSQDQRVDQPQHF. Together with reference TRBV3-1 and TRBJ1-5, the CDR3 gives the full variable domain: DTAVSQTPKYLVTQMGNDKSIKCEQNLGHDTMYWYKQDSKKFLKIMFSYNNKELIINETVPNRFSPKSPDKAHLNLHINSLELGDSAVYFCASSQDQRVDQPQHFGDGTRLSIL.

This clonotype has a count of ten or more. The chain has TRBV7-8 and TRBJ2-3; TRBD2 might be the D (6 bases). The V gene lost 2 bases and the J gene lost 7 bases, with 25 bases spanning the gap. This CDR3 spans 18 amino acids. Germline CDR1 and CDR2: SGHVS and FQNEAQ. CDR3 sequence: CASSLRLRGSSPTNTQYF. CDR3 DNA sequence: TGTGCCAGCAGCTTAAGGCTTCGGGGGAGTTCACCCACGAATACGCAGTATTTT.

The table lists this clonotype with many counts. The CDR3 reads CASSLHRGDEQYF. DNA of the CDR3: TGTGCCAGCTCACTTCACAGGGGAGACGAGCAGTACTTC. This chain uses TRBV18 with TRBJ2-7; 7 positions agree with TRBD1. The V segment lost 4 bases and the J segment 5 bases; nucleotides outside the gene matches: 5. Germline V CDR1 and CDR2: KGHSH, LQKENI. The CDR3 covers 13 residues.

The table lists this clonotype with many counts. V usage is TRBV4-1 and J usage is TRBJ2-7; possible D gene TRBD2, 6 bases. Deletions cut 5 bases from V and 7 bases from J, with 15 bases between. Germline V gives CDR1 MGHRA, CDR2 YSYEKL. The CDR3 sequence is 13 residues long. The CDR3 bases are TGCGCCAGCAGCAGGGACTCGTCGGGGGAGCAGTACTTC. Translating gives CASSRDSSGEQYF.

The chain is built from TRBV24-1 and TRBJ2-1; TRBD2 matches at 13 bases. J lost 1 base, V lost 1 base, and 3 bases had no gene match. Germline V lookup: CDR1 KGHDR, CDR2 SFDVKD. The CDR3 length is 18 residues. CDR3 amino acids: CATSDLGTSGKSYNEQFF. In nucleotides, the CDR3 is TGTGCCACCAGTGATTTAGGGACTAGCGGGAAGTCCTACAATGAGCAGTTCTTC.

This chain joins TRBV29-1 and TRBJ1-2, with unresolved D. V lost 5 bases and J lost 0, with 16 bases in between. CDR3 length: 15 residues. The germline CDR1 and CDR2 sequences are SQVTM and ANQGSEA. CDR3 residues: CSVSQPDSTNYGYTF. The DNA for the CDR3 is TGCAGCGTTTCGCAGCCCGACTCTACTAACTATGGCTACACCTTC.

The rearrangement joins TRBV5-1 to TRBJ1-5, with 8 bases fitting TRBD1. Trimming at V came to 4 bases and at J to 9 bases, leaving 9 bases not matched to a gene. The CDR3 has 14 amino acids. Germline CDR1 and CDR2: SGHRS and YFSETQ. Here the CDR3 reads CASSPLQGAVPQHF. The CDR3 bases are TGCGCCAGCAGCCCTCTGCAGGGGGCGGTGCCCCAGCATTTT.

This clonotype was found a few times. V usage is TRBV6-1 and J usage is TRBJ1-3; no definite D call. This CDR3 has 15 amino acids. Germline loops: CDR1 MNHNS, CDR2 SASEGT. V lost 4 bases and J 0 bases, leaving 10 bases between the germline ends. The CDR3 spells CASSALFGSGNTIYF. In DNA form, the CDR3 reads TGTGCCAGCAGTGCTCTCTTTGGCTCTGGAAACACCATATATTTT.

This clonotype was found many times. The V call is TRBV6-1, the J call TRBJ2-5; 11 bases fit TRBD2. With V trimmed by 4 bases and J by 4 bases, 11 bases remained unmatched. CDR3 length: 17 residues. Germline CDR1 reads MNHNS; CDR2 reads SASEGT. The CDR3 here is CASSVRLAGRARETQYF. The CDR3 region has the DNA TGTGCCAGCAGTGTTCGACTAGCGGGAAGGGCTAGAGAGACCCAGTACTTC.

This clonotype occurred a few times. The rearrangement uses TRBV5-1 and TRBJ1-4, with TRBD1 as a possible D gene (6 bases). Trimming pared 0 bases from V and 7 bases from J, leaving 13 bases between. Germline loops: CDR1 SGHRS, CDR2 YFSETQ. The CDR3 totals 15 residues. Here the CDR3 DNA reads TGCGCCAGCAGCTTGGAGGGGGGGTTGGGTGAAAAACTGTTTTTT. Its protein is CASSLEGGLGEKLFF.

The chain couples TRBV28 to TRBJ2-3; D not resolved. The CDR3 covers 17 residues. Germline CDR1 is MDHEN and CDR2 is SYDVKM. The ends were cut back, 4 bases at V and 0 bases at J, with 17 bases in the middle. DNA of the CDR3: TGTGCCAGCAGTTCGGGTCCTTCGATCACTAGCACAGATACGCAGTATTTT. Its translation is CASSSGPSITSTDTQYF.

This sequence joins TRBV18 and TRBJ1-5; TRBD1 aligns across 8 bases. Germline V gene data show CDR1 as KGHSH and CDR2 as LQKENI. The CDR3 is 16 amino acids. The J segment lost 3 bases and the V segment lost 3 bases, leaving 7 bases of the junction unmatched. CDR3 DNA sequence: TGTGCCAGCTCACCCGGACAGGGTTCGGCCAATCAGCCCCAGCATTTT. Residues: CASSPGQGSANQPQHF.

The chain employs TRBV12-3 or TRBV12-4 and TRBJ2-2; D may be TRBD1 or TRBD2 (5 bases each). CDR3 length equals 15 residues. V was trimmed by 3 bases and J by 5 bases, leaving 13 bases between them. Here the CDR3 reads CASSFWGSETGELFF. The CDR3 coding sequence is TGTGCCAGCAGTTTTTGGGGGTCCGAAACCGGGGAGCTGTTTTTT.